The entry below gives a single T cell receptor beta chain sequence along with its context. Its antigen is unknown. Thawed PBMCs were FACS-sorted into unstimulated CD4+CD25+CD127- regulatory T cells, CD4+CD25- non-regulatory cells, CD4 and CD8 cells. This record belongs to a study of Tregs in tolerant kidney transplant recipients. The V end was cut by 0 bases, the J end by 0 bases, with 3 bases between. Germline V gives CDR1 SGHRS, CDR2 YFSETQ. The CDR3 loop spans 14 amino acids. Generated by immunoSEQ multiplex PCR, the TCRdb table keeps only in-frame clones and is missing some. The sample has around 120,000 clones, around 91% seen once; the top ten hold roughly 0.63%. Study results and caveats: This study did not directly address biological reproducibility. Expanding Tregs on activated donor B cells appeared to best identify donor-specific TCRbeta clones. Validation in larger populations is needed because few patients were studied.

The material sequenced was CD4+ T cells from blood. The origin of this receptor is a human donor in good health. The chain combines TRBV5-1 with TRBJ1-4; no clear D gene. The CDR3 region has the DNA TGCGCCAGCAGCTTGGATGCAACTAATGAAAAACTGTTTTTT. This translates into CASSLDATNEKLFF. The full variable domain, completed using reference TRBV5-1 and TRBJ1-4, is KAGVTQTPRYLIKTRGQQVTLSCSPISGHRSVSWYQQTPGQGLQFLFEYFSETQRNKGNFPGRFSGRQFSNSRSEMNVSTLELGDSALYLCASSLDATNEKLFFGSGTQLSVL.